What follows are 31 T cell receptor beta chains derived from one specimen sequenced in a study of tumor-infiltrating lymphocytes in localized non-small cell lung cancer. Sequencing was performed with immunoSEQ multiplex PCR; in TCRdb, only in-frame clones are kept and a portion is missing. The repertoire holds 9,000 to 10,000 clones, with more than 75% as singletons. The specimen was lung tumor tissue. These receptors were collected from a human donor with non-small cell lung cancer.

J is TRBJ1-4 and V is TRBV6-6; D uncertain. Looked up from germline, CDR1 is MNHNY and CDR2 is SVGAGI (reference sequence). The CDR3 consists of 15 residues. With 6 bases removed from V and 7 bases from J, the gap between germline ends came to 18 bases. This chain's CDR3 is CASSLRLVFFEKLFF. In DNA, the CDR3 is TGTGCCAGCAGCCTTCGTTTGGTTTTTTTTGAAAAACTGTTTTTT.

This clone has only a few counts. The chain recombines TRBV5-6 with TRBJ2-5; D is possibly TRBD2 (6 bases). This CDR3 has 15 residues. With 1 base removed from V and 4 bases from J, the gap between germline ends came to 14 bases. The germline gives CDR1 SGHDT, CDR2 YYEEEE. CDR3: CASSLSRSGVETQYF. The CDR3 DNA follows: TGTGCCAGCAGCTTGTCGAGATCGGGGGTAGAGACCCAGTACTTC.

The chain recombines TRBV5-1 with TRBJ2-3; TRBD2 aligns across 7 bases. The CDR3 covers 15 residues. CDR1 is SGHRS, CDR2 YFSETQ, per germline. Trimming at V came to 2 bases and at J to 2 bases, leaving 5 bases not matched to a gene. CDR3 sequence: CASSFLADPTDTQYF. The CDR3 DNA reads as TGCGCCAGCAGCTTTCTAGCGGACCCCACAGATACGCAGTATTTT.

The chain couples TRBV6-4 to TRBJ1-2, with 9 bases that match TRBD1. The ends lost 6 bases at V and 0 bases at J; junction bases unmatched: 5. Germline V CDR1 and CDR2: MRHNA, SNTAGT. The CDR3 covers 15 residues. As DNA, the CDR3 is TGTGCCAGCAGCAAGGGACAGGGTTCTAACTATGGCTACACCTTC. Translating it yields CASSKGQGSNYGYTF.

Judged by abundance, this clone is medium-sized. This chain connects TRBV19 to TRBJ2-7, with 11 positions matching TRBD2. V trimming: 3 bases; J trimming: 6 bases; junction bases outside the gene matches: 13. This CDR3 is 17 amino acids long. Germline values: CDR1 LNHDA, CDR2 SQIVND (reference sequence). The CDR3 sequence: CASSIGLAGGKGSEQYF. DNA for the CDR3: TGTGCCAGTAGTATCGGCCTAGCGGGAGGAAAAGGAAGCGAGCAGTACTTC. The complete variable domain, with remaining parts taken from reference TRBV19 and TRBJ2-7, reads DGGITQSPKYLFRKEGQNVTLSCEQNLNHDAMYWYRQDPGQGLRLIYYSQIVNDFQKGDIAEGYSVSREKKESFPLTVTSAQKNPTAFYLCASSIGLAGGKGSEQYFGPGTRLTVT.

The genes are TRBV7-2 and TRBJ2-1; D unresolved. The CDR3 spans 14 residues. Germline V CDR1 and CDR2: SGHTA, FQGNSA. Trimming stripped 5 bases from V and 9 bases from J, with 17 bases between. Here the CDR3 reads CASSPVPRSGEQFF. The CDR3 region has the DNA TGTGCCAGCAGCCCCGTCCCCCGGTCAGGTGAGCAGTTCTTC.

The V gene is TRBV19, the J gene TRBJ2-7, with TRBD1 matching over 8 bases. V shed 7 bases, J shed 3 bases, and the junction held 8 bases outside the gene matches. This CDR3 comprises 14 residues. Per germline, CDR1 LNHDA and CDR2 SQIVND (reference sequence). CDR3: CASTPTGVLYEQYF. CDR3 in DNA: TGTGCCAGTACTCCGACAGGGGTCCTCTACGAGCAGTACTTC. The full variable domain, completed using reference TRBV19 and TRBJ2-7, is DGGITQSPKYLFRKEGQNVTLSCEQNLNHDAMYWYRQDPGQGLRLIYYSQIVNDFQKGDIAEGYSVSREKKESFPLTVTSAQKNPTAFYLCASTPTGVLYEQYFGPGTRLTVT.

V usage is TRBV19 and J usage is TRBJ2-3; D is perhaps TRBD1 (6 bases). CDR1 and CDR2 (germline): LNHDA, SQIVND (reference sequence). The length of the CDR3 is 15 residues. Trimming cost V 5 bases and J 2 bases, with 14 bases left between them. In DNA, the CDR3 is TGTGCCAGTAGTCCGGGACATAGGTCCACAGATACGCAGTATTTT. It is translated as CASSPGHRSTDTQYF.

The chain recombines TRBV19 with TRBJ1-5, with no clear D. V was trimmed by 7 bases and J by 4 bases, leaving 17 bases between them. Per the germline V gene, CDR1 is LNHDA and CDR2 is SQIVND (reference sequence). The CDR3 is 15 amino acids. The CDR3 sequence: CASTLSTVPNQPQHF. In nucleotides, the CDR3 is TGTGCCAGTACCCTTTCTACAGTACCGAATCAGCCCCAGCATTTT.

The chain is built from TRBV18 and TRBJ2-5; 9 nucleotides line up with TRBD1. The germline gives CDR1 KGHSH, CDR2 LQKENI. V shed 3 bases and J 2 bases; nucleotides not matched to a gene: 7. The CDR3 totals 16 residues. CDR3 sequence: CASSPFTGGYQETQYF. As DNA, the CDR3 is TGTGCCAGCTCACCCTTCACAGGGGGCTATCAAGAGACCCAGTACTTC.

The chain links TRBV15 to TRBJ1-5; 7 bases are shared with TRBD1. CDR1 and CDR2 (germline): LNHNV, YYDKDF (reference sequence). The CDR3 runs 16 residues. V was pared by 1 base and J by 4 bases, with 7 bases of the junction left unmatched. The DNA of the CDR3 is TGTGCCACCAGCAGAGGTGAGGGCAGGGGGAATCAGCCCCAGCATTTT. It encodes CATSRGEGRGNQPQHF. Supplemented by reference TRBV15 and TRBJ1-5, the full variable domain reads DAMVIQNPRYQVTQFGKPVTLSCSQTLNHNVMYWYQQKSSQAPKLLFHYYDKDFNNEADTPDNFQSRRPNTSFCFLDIRSPGLGDTAMYLCATSRGEGRGNQPQHFGDGTRLSIL.

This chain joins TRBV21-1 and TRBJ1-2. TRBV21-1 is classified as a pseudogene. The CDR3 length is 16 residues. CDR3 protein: CASSYLLRPTKYGYTF. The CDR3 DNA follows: TGTGCCAGCAGCTACCTCTTGAGACCCACTAAGTATGGCTACACCTTC.

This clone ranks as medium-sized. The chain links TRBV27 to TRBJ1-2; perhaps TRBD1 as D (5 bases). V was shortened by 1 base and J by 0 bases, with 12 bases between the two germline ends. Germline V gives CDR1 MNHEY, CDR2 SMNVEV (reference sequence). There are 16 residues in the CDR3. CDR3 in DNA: TGTGCCAGCAGTTTATACACCCCAGGGACTAACTATGGCTACACCTTC. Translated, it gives CASSLYTPGTNYGYTF.

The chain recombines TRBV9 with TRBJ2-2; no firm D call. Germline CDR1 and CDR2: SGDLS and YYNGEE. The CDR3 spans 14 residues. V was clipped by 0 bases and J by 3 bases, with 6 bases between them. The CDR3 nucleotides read TGTGCCAGCAGCGTAGGTGGGGACACCGGGGAGCTGTTTTTT. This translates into CASSVGGDTGELFF.

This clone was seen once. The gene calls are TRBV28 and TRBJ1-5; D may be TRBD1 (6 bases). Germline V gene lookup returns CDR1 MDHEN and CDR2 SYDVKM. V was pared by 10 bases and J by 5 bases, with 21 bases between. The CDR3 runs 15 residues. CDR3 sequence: CAITRGAGGDQPQHF. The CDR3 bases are TGTGCCATCACCCGGGGCGCCGGGGGCGATCAGCCCCAGCATTTT.

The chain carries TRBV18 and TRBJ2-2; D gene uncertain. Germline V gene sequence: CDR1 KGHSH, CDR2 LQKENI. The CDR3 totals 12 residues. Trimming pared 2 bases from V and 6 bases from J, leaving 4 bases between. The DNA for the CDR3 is TGTGCCAGCTCACCAAGGGCCGGGGAGCTGTTTTTT. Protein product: CASSPRAGELFF.

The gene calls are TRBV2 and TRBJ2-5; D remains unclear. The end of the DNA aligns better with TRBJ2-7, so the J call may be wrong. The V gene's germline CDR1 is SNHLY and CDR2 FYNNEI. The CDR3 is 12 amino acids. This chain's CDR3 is CASNPEHYEQYF. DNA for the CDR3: TGTGCCAGCAATCCGGAACACTACGAGCAGTACTTC.

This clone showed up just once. CDR3 in amino acids: CASSPGRSSYNEQFF. The CDR3 DNA sequence: TGTGCCAGCAGTCCAGGTCGTAGCTCCTACAATGAGCAGTTCTTC. V usage is TRBV7-9 and J usage is TRBJ2-1, with no clear D. The length of the CDR3 is 15 residues. Germline values: CDR1 SEHNR, CDR2 FQNEAQ (reference sequence). Trimming removed 6 bases at V and 0 bases at J, with 12 bases between.

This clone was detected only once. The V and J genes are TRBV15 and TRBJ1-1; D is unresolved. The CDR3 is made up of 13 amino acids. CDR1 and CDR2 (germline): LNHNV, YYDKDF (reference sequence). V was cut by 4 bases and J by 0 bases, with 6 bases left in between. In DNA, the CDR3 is TGTGCCACCAGCAAGACGATGAACACTGAAGCTTTCTTT. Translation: CATSKTMNTEAFF.

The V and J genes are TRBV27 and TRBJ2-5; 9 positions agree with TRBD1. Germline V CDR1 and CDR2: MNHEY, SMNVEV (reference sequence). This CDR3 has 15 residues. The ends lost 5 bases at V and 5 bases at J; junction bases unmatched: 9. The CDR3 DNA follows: TGTGCCAGCAGTATAGGGACAGGGTCTTTGGAGACCCAGTACTTC. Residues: CASSIGTGSLETQYF.

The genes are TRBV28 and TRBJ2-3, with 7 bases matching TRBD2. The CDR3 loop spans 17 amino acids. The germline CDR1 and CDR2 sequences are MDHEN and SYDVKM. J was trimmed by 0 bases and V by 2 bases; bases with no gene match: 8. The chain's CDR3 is CASSLRGRLASTDTQYF. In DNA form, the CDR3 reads TGTGCCAGCAGTTTAAGGGGCCGACTAGCCAGCACAGATACGCAGTATTTT. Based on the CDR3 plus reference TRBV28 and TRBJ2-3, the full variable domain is DVKVTQSSRYLVKRTGEKVFLECVQDMDHENMFWYRQDPGLGLRLIYFSYDVKMKEKGDIPEGYSVSREKKERFSLILESASTNQTSMYLCASSLRGRLASTDTQYFGPGTRLTVL.

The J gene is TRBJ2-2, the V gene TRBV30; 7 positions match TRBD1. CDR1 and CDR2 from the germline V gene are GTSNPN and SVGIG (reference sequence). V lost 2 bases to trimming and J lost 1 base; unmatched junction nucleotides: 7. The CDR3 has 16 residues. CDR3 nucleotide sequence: TGTGCCTGGAGTCCCCCCGGGACAGAGAACACCGGGGAGCTGTTTTTT. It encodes CAWSPPGTENTGELFF.

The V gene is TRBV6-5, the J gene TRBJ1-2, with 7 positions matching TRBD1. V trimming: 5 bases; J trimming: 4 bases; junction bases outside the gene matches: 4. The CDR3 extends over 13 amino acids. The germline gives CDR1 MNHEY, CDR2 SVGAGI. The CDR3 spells CASSPGDSYGYTF. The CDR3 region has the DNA TGTGCCAGCAGTCCCGGGGACAGCTATGGCTACACCTTC.

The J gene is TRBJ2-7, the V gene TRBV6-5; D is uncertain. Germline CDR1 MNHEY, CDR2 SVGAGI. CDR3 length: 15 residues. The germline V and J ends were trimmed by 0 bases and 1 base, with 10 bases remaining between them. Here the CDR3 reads CASSYSGTLSYEQYF. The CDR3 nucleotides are TGTGCCAGCAGTTACTCGGGCACTCTTTCCTACGAGCAGTACTTC.

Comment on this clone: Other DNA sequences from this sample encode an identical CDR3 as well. CDR3 in DNA: TGTGCCAGCAAGGAGGGTAACACTGAAGCTTTCTTT. It encodes CASKEGNTEAFF. The chain has TRBV27 and TRBJ1-1; D is unclear. The CDR3 is made up of 12 amino acids. V was pared by 7 bases and J by 2 bases, with 8 bases between. CDR1 is MNHEY, CDR2 SMNVEV, per germline (reference sequence).

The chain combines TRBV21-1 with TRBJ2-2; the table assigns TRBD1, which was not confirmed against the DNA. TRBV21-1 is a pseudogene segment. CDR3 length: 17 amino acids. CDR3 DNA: TGTGCCAGCAGCAAAACCCACAAACAGGGGTCCACCGGGGAGCTGTTTTTT. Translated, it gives CASSKTHKQGSTGELFF.

The CDR3 DNA is TGTGCCAGCAGGCTACTAGCGGGAGAAACAGATACGCAGTATTTT. Translated: CASRLLAGETDTQYF. This chain uses TRBV28 with TRBJ2-3; 11 bases map to TRBD2. Germline V gene lookup returns CDR1 MDHEN and CDR2 SYDVKM. The CDR3 runs 15 residues. After removal of 6 bases from V and 3 bases from J, the junction contained 5 bases not matched to a gene.

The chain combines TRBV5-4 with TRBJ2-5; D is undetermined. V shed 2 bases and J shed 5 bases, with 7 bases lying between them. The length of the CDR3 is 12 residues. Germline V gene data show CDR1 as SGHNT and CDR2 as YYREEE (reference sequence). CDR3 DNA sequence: TGTGCCAGCAGCTTCTCGTTCGAGACCCAGTACTTC. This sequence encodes CASSFSFETQYF.

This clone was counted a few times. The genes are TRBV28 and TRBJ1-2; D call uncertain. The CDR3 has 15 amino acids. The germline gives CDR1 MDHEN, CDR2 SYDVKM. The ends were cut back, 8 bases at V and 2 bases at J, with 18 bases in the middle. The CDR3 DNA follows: TGTGCCAGCTTAAGGTCCGGAGGGATCAACTATGGCTACACCTTC. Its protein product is CASLRSGGINYGYTF.

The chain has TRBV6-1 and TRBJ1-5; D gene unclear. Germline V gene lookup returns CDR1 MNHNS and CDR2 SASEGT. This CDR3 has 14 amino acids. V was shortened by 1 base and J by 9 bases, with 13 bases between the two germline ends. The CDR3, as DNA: TGTGCCAGCAGTGAAGACGCAGGTTGGGGGCCCCAGCATTTT. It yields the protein CASSEDAGWGPQHF.

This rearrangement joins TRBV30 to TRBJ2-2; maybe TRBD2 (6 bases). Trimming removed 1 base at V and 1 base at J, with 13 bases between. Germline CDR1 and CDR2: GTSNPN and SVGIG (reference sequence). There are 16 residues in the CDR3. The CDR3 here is CAWSGAGTENTGELFF. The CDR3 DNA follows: TGTGCCTGGAGTGGGGCCGGGACTGAGAACACCGGGGAGCTGTTTTTT.